This TCR beta chain stems from a study of identical twins. The CDR3 is 12 residues long. Deletions cut 2 bases from V and 2 bases from J, with 7 bases between. Germline CDR1 is DFQATT and CDR2 is SNEGSKA (reference sequence). Whole-study results and caveats: A lower insertion count was a feature of abundant cord blood beta clonotypes, with no such feature in memory repertoires. Twin-shared out-of-frame alpha sequences were enriched for low generation probability. Beta out-of-frame twin sharing showed a weaker excess.

Each cDNA held unique molecular identifiers, and template switching gave it a universal primer site. TCRdb re-derived calls from the 5' RACE reads in MiXCR, one entry per CDR3 protein. In the table there are roughly 710,000 distinct CDR3 sequences, 5.5% to 6.5% of which are singletons. There are many counts of this clonotype. Its antigen is currently unknown. This TCR was sampled from a man between 18 and 35 years old in good health. The chain joins TRBV20-1 to TRBJ2-7; no reliable D call. Sequenced input: naive T cells sorted from blood. In nucleotides, the CDR3 is TGCAGTGCTAGAAGCGATCCCTACGAGCAGTACTTC. Translated, it gives CSARSDPYEQYF.